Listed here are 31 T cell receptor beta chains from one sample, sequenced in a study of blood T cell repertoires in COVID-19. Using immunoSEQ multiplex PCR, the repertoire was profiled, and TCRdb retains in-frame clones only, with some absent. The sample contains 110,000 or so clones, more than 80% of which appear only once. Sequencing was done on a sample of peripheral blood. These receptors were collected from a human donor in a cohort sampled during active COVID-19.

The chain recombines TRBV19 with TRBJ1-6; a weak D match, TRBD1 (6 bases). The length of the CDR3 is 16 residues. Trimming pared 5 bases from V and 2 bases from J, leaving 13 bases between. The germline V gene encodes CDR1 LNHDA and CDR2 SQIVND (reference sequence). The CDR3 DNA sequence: TGTGCCAGTAGTCCCCAGGGGCGCACCTATAATTCACCCCTCCACTTT. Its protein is CASSPQGRTYNSPLHF.

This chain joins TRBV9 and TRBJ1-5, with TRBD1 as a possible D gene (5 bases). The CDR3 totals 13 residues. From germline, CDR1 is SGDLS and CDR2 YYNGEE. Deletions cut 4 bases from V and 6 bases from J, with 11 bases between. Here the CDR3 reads CASSPGGTQPQHF. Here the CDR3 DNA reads TGTGCCAGCAGCCCCGGGGGGACTCAGCCCCAGCATTTT.

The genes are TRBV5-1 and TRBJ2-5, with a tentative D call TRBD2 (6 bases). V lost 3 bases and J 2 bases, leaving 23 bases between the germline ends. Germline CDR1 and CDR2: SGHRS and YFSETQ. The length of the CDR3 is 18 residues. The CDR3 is CASSSPSSSGGPQETQYF. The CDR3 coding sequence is TGCGCCAGCAGCTCGCCGTCAAGTAGCGGAGGGCCGCAAGAGACCCAGTACTTC.

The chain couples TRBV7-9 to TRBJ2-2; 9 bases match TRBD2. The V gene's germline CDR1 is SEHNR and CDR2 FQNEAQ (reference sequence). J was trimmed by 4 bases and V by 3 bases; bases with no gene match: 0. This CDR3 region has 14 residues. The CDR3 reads CASSLREGTGELFF. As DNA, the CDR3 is TGTGCCAGCAGCTTGCGGGAGGGCACCGGGGAGCTGTTTTTT.

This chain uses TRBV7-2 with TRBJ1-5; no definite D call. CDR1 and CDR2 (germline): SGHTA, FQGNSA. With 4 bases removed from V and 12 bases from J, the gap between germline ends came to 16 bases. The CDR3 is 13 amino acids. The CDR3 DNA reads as TGTGCCAGCAGCTCAGAATACCGGGAACTCCAGCATTTT. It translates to CASSSEYRELQHF.

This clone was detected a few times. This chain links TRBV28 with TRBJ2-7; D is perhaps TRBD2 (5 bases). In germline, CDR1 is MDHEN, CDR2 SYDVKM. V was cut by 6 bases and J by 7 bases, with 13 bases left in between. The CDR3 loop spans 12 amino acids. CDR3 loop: CASRIREGEQYF. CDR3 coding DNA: TGTGCCAGCAGAATCCGGGAAGGTGAGCAGTACTTC.

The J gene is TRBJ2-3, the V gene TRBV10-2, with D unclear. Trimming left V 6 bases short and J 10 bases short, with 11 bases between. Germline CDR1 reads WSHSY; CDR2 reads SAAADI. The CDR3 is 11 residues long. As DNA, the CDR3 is TGCGCCAGCAGCCCGAGCTCGGCGCAGTATTTT. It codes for CASSPSSAQYF.

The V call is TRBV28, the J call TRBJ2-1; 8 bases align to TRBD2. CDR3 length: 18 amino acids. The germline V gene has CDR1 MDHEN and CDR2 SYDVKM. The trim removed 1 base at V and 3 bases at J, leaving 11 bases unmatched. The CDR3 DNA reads TGTGCCAGCAGTTTATTGGGCCTCAGCGGGAGCTTCTACAATGAGCAGTTCTTC. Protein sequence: CASSLLGLSGSFYNEQFF.

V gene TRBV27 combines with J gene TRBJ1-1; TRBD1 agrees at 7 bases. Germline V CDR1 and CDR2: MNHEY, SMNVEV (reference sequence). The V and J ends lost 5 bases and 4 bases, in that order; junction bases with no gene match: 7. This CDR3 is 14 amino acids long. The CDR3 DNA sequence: TGTGCCAGCAGTCGCGACAGGGAATTCACTGAAGCTTTCTTT. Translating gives CASSRDREFTEAFF.

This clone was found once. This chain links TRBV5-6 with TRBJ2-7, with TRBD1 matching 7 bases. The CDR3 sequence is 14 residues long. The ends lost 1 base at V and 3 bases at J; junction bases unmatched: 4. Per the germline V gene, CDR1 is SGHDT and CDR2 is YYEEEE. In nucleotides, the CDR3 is TGTGCCAGCAGCTTGTTAGCAGGGGGCTACGAGCAGTACTTC. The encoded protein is CASSLLAGGYEQYF.

The DNA of the CDR3 is TGTGCCAGCAGTTACTCGACTAGCGGGGGGCAAGAGACCCAGTACTTC. This encodes CASSYSTSGGQETQYF. This chain links TRBV6-5 with TRBJ2-5, with 13 bases lining up with TRBD2. The CDR3 runs 16 residues. Trimming took 0 bases from V and 2 from J; bases not matched to a gene: 0. Germline V gives CDR1 MNHEY, CDR2 SVGAGI.

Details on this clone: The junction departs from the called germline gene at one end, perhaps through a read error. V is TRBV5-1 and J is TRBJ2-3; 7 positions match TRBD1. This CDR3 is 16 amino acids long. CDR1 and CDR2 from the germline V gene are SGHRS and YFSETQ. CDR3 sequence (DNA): TGCGCCAGCAGCGGCGCGCCGGGACAGACAACAGGTACGCAGTATTTT. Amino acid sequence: CASSGAPGQTTGTQYF.

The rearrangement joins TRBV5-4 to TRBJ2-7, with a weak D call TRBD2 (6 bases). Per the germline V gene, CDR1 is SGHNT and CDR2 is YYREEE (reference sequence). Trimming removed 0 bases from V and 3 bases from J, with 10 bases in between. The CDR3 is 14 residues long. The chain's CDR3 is CASSLEGLFYEQYF. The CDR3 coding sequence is TGTGCCAGCAGCTTGGAGGGACTTTTCTACGAGCAGTACTTC.

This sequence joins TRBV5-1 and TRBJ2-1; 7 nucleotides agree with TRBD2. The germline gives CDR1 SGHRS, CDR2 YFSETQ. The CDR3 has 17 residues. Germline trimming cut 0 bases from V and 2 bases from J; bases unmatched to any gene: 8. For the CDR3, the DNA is TGCGCCAGCAGCTTGGCGGCTAGCGGTACCCCCTACAATGAGCAGTTCTTC. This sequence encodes CASSLAASGTPYNEQFF.

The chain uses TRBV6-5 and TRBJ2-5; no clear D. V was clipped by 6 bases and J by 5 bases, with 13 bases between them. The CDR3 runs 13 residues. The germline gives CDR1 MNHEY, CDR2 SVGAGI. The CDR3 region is CASRRRTSETQYF. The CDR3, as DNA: TGTGCCAGCAGAAGGAGAACGTCCGAGACCCAGTACTTC.

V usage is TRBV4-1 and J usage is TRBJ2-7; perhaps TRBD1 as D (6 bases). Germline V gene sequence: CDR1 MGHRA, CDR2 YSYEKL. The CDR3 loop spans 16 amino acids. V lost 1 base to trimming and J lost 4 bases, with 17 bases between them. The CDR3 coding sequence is TGCGCCAGCAGCCAAGGCGCAAAAGGGGGTTCGTACGAGCAGTACTTC. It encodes CASSQGAKGGSYEQYF.

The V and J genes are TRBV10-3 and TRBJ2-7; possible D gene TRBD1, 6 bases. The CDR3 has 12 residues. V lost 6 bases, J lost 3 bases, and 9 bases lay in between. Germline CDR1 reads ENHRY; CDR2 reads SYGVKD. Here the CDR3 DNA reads TGTGCCATCAGCAGGGGTTACTACGAGCAGTACTTC. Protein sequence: CAISRGYYEQYF.

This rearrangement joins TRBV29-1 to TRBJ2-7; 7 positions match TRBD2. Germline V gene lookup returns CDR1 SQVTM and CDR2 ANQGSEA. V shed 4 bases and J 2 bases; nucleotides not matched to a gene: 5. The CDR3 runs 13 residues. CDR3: CSVGGGGTYEQYF. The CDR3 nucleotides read TGCAGCGTTGGGGGCGGGGGAACCTACGAGCAGTACTTC.

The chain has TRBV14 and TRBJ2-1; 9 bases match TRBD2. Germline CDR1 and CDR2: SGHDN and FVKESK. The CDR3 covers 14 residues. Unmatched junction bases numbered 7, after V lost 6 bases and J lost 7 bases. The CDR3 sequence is CASRESGGTNEQFF. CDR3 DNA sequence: TGTGCCAGCAGGGAAAGCGGGGGGACGAATGAGCAGTTCTTC.

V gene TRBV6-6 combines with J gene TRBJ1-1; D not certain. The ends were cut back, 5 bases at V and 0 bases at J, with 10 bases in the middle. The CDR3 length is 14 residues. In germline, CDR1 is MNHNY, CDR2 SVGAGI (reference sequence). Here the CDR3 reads CASSLRSMNTEAFF. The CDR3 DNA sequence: TGTGCCAGCAGTCTCAGGTCAATGAACACTGAAGCTTTCTTT.

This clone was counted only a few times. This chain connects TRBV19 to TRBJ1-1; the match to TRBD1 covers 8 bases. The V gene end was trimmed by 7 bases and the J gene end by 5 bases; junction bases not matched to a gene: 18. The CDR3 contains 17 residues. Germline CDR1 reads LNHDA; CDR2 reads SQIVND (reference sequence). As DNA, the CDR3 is TGTGCCAGTAACCCCTACTACCCAGGGGGCATGGGGACTGAAGCTTTCTTT. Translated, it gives CASNPYYPGGMGTEAFF.

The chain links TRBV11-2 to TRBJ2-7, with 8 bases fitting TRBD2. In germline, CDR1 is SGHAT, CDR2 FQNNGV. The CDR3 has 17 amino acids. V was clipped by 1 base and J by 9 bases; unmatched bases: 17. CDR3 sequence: CASSLVPGLAAAGGQYF. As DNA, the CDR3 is TGTGCCAGCAGCTTAGTCCCCGGGCTAGCGGCCGCGGGGGGGCAGTACTTC.

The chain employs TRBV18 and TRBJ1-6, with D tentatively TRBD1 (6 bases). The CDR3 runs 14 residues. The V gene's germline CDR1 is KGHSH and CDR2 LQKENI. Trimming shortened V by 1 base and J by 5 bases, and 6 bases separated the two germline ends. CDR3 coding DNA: TGTGCCAGCTCACCACGGACAGATAATTCACCCCTCCACTTT. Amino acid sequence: CASSPRTDNSPLHF.

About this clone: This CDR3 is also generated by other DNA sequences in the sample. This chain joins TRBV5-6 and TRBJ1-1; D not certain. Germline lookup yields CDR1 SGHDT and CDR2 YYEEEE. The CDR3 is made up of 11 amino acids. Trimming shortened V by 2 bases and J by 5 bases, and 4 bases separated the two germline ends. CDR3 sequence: CASSFLTEAFF. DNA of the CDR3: TGTGCCAGCAGCTTTCTGACTGAAGCTTTCTTT.

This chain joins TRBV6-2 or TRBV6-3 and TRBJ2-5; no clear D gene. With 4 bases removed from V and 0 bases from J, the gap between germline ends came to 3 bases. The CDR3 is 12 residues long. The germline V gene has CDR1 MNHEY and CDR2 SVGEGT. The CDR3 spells CASSSYQETQYF. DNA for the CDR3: TGTGCCAGCAGTTCGTACCAAGAGACCCAGTACTTC.

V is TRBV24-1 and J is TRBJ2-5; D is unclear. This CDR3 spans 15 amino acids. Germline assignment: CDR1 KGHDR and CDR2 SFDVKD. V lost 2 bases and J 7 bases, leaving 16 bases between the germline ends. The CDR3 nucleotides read TGTGCCACCAGTGATTCCCAAATGTTAAGTAGGACCCAGTACTTC. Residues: CATSDSQMLSRTQYF.

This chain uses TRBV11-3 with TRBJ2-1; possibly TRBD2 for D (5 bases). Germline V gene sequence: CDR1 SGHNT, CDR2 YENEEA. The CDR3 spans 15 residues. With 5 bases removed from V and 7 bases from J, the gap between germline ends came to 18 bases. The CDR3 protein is CASSPREGSTNEQFF. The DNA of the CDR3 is TGTGCCAGCAGCCCCCGAGAGGGTTCAACGAATGAGCAGTTCTTC. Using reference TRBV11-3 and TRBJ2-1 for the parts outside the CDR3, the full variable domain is EAGVVQSPRYKIIEKKQPVAFWCNPISGHNTLYWYLQNLGQGPELLIRYENEEAVDDSQLPKDRFSAERLKGVDSTLKIQPAELGDSAVYLCASSPREGSTNEQFFGPGTRLTVL.

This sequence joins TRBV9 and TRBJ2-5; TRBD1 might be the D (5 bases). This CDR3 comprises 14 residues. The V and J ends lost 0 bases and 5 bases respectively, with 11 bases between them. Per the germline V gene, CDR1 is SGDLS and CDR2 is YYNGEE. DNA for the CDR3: TGTGCCAGCAGCGTAGATGGGGCACTGGAGACCCAGTACTTC. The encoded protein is CASSVDGALETQYF. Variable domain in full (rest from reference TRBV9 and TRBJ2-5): DSGVTQTPKHLITATGQRVTLRCSPRSGDLSVYWYQQSLDQGLQFLIQYYNGEERAKGNILERFSAQQFPDLHSELNLSSLELGDSALYFCASSVDGALETQYFGPGTRLLVL.

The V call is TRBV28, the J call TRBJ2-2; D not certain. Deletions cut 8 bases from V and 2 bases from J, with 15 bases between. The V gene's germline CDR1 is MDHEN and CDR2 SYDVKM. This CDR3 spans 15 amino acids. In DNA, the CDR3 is TGTGCCAGCGGCCCGTCGGAGATTAACACCGGGGAGCTGTTTTTT. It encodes CASGPSEINTGELFF.

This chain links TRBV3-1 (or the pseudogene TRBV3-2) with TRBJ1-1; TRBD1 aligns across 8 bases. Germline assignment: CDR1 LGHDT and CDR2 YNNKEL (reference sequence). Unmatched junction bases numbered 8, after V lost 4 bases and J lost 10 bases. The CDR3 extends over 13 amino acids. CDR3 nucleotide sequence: TGTGCCAGCAGCCGGACAGGGACGGGGGGAGCTTTCTTT. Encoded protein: CASSRTGTGGAFF.

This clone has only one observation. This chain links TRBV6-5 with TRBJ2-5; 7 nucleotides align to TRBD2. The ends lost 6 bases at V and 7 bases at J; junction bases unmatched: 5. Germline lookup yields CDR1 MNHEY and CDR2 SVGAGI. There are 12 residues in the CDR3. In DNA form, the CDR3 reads TGTGCCAGCAGCCCCAGGGAGGGGACCCAGTACTTC. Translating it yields CASSPREGTQYF.